The 28 T cell receptor beta chains below come from one sample, sequenced in a study of T cell responses to AZD1222 COVID-19 vaccine. Profiled with immunoSEQ multiplex PCR; TCRdb holds only in-frame clones, not every one. The sample consists of roughly 150,000 clones, approximately 89% of them appearing once. The sequencing here drew on peripheral blood, taken on day 0 of AZD1222 vaccination. All receptors derive from an adult in good health.

V usage is TRBV6-5 and J usage is TRBJ2-1; tentatively, D is TRBD1 or TRBD2 (5 bases each). The germline gives CDR1 MNHEY, CDR2 SVGAGI. V lost 7 bases and J lost 7, with 14 bases in between. This CDR3 spans 13 amino acids. The CDR3, as DNA: TGTGCCAGCAAATGGGGGACCCTTAATGAGCAGTTCTTC. Its protein is CASKWGTLNEQFF.

The chain couples TRBV9 to TRBJ1-2; D is unclear. The CDR3 loop spans 13 amino acids. The V gene's germline CDR1 is SGDLS and CDR2 YYNGEE. The V gene lost 2 bases and the J gene lost 3 bases, with 8 bases spanning the gap. CDR3 loop: CASSVDPDYGYTF. For the CDR3, the DNA is TGTGCCAGCAGCGTTGACCCGGACTATGGCTACACCTTC.

V usage is TRBV2 and J usage is TRBJ1-2; 7 nucleotides line up with TRBD1. Trimming at V came to 6 bases and at J to 1 base, leaving 5 bases not matched to a gene. The CDR3 runs 14 residues. Germline V gene lookup returns CDR1 SNHLY and CDR2 FYNNEI. The chain's CDR3 is CASSSGTVNYGYTF. The CDR3 nucleotides are TGTGCCAGCAGCTCCGGGACAGTTAACTATGGCTACACCTTC.

The rearrangement joins TRBV5-1 to TRBJ2-5, with TRBD1 matching over 9 bases. Looked up from germline, CDR1 is SGHRS and CDR2 is YFSETQ. This CDR3 has 16 residues. After removal of 2 bases from V and 2 bases from J, the junction contained 7 bases not matched to a gene. CDR3 region: CASSLTGTGLQETQYF. The DNA for the CDR3 is TGCGCCAGCAGCTTAACCGGGACAGGGCTTCAAGAGACCCAGTACTTC.

The V gene is TRBV5-1, the J gene TRBJ1-1; D call uncertain. The V gene's germline CDR1 is SGHRS and CDR2 YFSETQ. The CDR3 length is 12 residues. Trimming pared 0 bases from V and 10 bases from J, leaving 10 bases between. Here the CDR3 DNA reads TGCGCCAGCAGCTTGGAAAGGGATCGAGCTTTCTTT. Amino acid sequence: CASSLERDRAFF.

The rearrangement joins TRBV4-2 to TRBJ1-2, with a weak D call TRBD1 (5 bases). This CDR3 comprises 15 residues. The germline gives CDR1 LGHNA, CDR2 YNFKEQ. Trimming removed 4 bases at V and 4 bases at J, with 16 bases between. The CDR3 sequence: CASSPLTAGSYGYTF. DNA for the CDR3: TGTGCCAGCAGCCCCCTGACGGCAGGGAGCTATGGCTACACCTTC.

This rearrangement joins TRBV6-1 to TRBJ1-6; the D is unclear. Trimming left V 0 bases short and J 10 bases short, with 1 base between. In germline, CDR1 is MNHNS, CDR2 SASEGT. The CDR3 totals 11 residues. Here the CDR3 DNA reads TGTGCCAGCAGTGAAGCATCACCCCTCCACTTT. Translating it yields CASSEASPLHF.

This rearrangement joins TRBV27 to TRBJ2-7, with a possible D match to TRBD1 (6 bases). The CDR3 is 14 amino acids. Germline V gene sequence: CDR1 MNHEY, CDR2 SMNVEV (reference sequence). V was trimmed by 6 bases and J by 3 bases, leaving 15 bases between them. CDR3 DNA sequence: TGTGCCAGCAGGGCACAGGGATGGTTCTACGAGCAGTACTTC. Translated, it gives CASRAQGWFYEQYF.

The chain couples TRBV19 to TRBJ1-6; 10 bases map to TRBD1. Germline V gene lookup returns CDR1 LNHDA and CDR2 SQIVND (reference sequence). The CDR3 sequence is 17 residues long. V shed 6 bases, J shed 10 bases, and the junction held 15 bases outside the gene matches. This chain's CDR3 is CASRLSGTGAGRSPLHF. The CDR3 coding sequence is TGTGCCAGTAGGCTCTCCGGGACAGGGGCAGGAAGATCACCCCTCCACTTT.

V gene TRBV30 combines with J gene TRBJ2-7; D remains ambiguous. Deletions cut 2 bases from V and 4 bases from J, with 18 bases between. CDR3 length: 15 residues. In germline, CDR1 is GTSNPN, CDR2 SVGIG (reference sequence). CDR3 sequence reads: CAWSPPGPGRYEQYF. The CDR3 bases are TGTGCCTGGAGTCCTCCGGGCCCCGGTCGGTACGAGCAGTACTTC.

The rearrangement uses TRBV2 and TRBJ2-3; 9 bases map to TRBD2. Germline V gene data show CDR1 as SNHLY and CDR2 as FYNNEI. The ends lost 2 bases at V and 6 bases at J; junction bases unmatched: 15. This CDR3 region has 18 residues. The CDR3 DNA reads as TGTGCCAGCAGTGAAAAGTTGGCGTCCCTAGCGGGAAGGGATACGCAGTATTTT. Protein product: CASSEKLASLAGRDTQYF.

V usage is TRBV18 and J usage is TRBJ2-3; D is ambiguous. Trimming left V 5 bases short and J 3 bases short, with 12 bases between. Germline lookup yields CDR1 KGHSH and CDR2 LQKENI. CDR3 size: 14 residues. CDR3 nucleotides: TGTGCCAGCTCAATCCCGGTGGGGACAGATACGCAGTATTTT. Its protein product is CASSIPVGTDTQYF. Full variable domain (missing parts from reference TRBV18 and TRBJ2-3): NAGVMQNPRHLVRRRGQEARLRCSPMKGHSHVYWYRQLPEEGLKFMVYLQKENIIDESGMPKERFSAEFPKEGPSILRIQQVVRGDSAAYFCASSIPVGTDTQYFGPGTRLTVL.

The V gene is TRBV21-1, the J gene TRBJ1-3. TRBV21-1 has pseudogene status. The CDR3 totals 15 residues. CDR3 sequence: CASSKLGGTGNTIYF. DNA for the CDR3: TGTGCCAGCAGCAAACTTGGGGGGACTGGAAACACCATATATTTT.

The V and J genes are TRBV6-2 or TRBV6-3 and TRBJ2-1; TRBD2 aligns across 13 bases. CDR1 is MNHEY, CDR2 SVGEGT, per germline. The CDR3 spans 16 residues. V was clipped by 5 bases and J by 6 bases; unmatched bases: 7. The CDR3 loop reads CASSRGLAGRGNEQFF. In nucleotides, the CDR3 is TGTGCCAGCAGTAGGGGACTAGCGGGACGAGGCAATGAGCAGTTCTTC.

The chain carries TRBV11-3 and TRBJ2-1, with TRBD2 as a possible D gene (6 bases). Trimming took off 6 bases at V and 0 bases at J, with 12 bases between the two ends. The V gene's germline CDR1 is SGHNT and CDR2 YENEEA. The CDR3 extends over 15 amino acids. The CDR3 nucleotides read TGTGCCAGCAGGACCGGGGGTAGCTCCTACAATGAGCAGTTCTTC. As protein: CASRTGGSSYNEQFF. Combining the CDR3 with reference TRBV11-3 and TRBJ2-1 gives the whole variable domain EAGVVQSPRYKIIEKKQPVAFWCNPISGHNTLYWYLQNLGQGPELLIRYENEEAVDDSQLPKDRFSAERLKGVDSTLKIQPAELGDSAVYLCASRTGGSSYNEQFFGPGTRLTVL.

The chain carries TRBV29-1 and TRBJ1-2; D remains unclear. The length of the CDR3 is 13 residues. Germline values: CDR1 SQVTM, CDR2 ANQGSEA. V was shortened by 4 bases and J by 4 bases, with 13 bases between the two germline ends. The chain's CDR3 is CSVGRSGPYGYTF. DNA for the CDR3: TGCAGCGTTGGGAGGAGCGGACCCTATGGCTACACCTTC. The complete variable domain, with remaining parts taken from reference TRBV29-1 and TRBJ1-2, reads SAVISQKPSRDICQRGTSLTIQCQVDSQVTMMFWYRQQPGQSLTLIATANQGSEATYESGFVIDKFPISRPNLTFSTLTVSNMSPEDSSIYLCSVGRSGPYGYTFGSGTRLTVV.

The V gene is TRBV7-2, the J gene TRBJ2-2; 7 nucleotides align to TRBD2. CDR1 SGHTA and CDR2 FQGNSA come from the germline V gene. The CDR3 has 15 amino acids. Trimming took 1 base from V and 4 from J; bases not matched to a gene: 3. Here the CDR3 reads CASSLDGGGTGELFF. The CDR3 nucleotides are TGTGCCAGCAGCTTAGACGGCGGGGGCACCGGGGAGCTGTTTTTT.

The genes are TRBV7-2 and TRBJ2-3; D ambiguous. CDR1 SGHTA and CDR2 FQGNSA come from the germline V gene. V was trimmed by 3 bases and J by 6 bases, leaving 10 bases between them. The CDR3 contains 13 residues. This chain's CDR3 is CASSFRWADTQYF. CDR3 nucleotide sequence: TGTGCCAGCAGCTTTAGATGGGCGGATACGCAGTATTTT.

The chain is built from TRBV6-5 and TRBJ1-1; tentatively, D is TRBD1 (5 bases). This CDR3 region has 14 residues. Germline-derived CDR1 and CDR2 are MNHEY and SVGAGI. With 5 bases removed from V and 0 bases from J, the gap between germline ends came to 10 bases. This CDR3 reads CASSPQALNTEAFF. The CDR3 coding sequence is TGTGCCAGCAGTCCACAGGCGCTGAACACTGAAGCTTTCTTT.

The chain uses TRBV12-3 or TRBV12-4 and TRBJ1-2; TRBD1 matches 8 bases. The CDR3 sequence is 12 residues long. J was trimmed by 4 bases and V by 8 bases; bases with no gene match: 3. The CDR3, as DNA: TGTGCCAGCTGGGACAGGCCCTATGGCTACACCTTC. It specifies CASWDRPYGYTF.

The chain is built from TRBV6-6 and TRBJ1-1; 7 nucleotides match TRBD1. With 4 bases clipped from V and 4 bases from J, the junction kept 6 bases outside the gene matches. The CDR3 loop spans 14 amino acids. CDR1 is MNHNY, CDR2 SVGAGI, per germline (reference sequence). The CDR3 reads CASSFSGGSTEAFF. CDR3 nucleotide sequence: TGTGCCAGCAGTTTCTCAGGGGGATCCACTGAAGCTTTCTTT.

The chain joins TRBV6-4 to TRBJ2-5; the D gene could be TRBD1 or TRBD2 (5 bases each). CDR3 size: 14 residues. Germline lookup yields CDR1 MRHNA and CDR2 SNTAGT. V lost 7 bases to trimming and J lost 2 bases, with 14 bases between them. The CDR3 region has the DNA TGTGCCAGCACCCCCCGGGACGCGCAAGAGACCCAGTACTTC. It is translated as CASTPRDAQETQYF.

The CDR3 loop reads CASSLGQGNEKLFF. CDR3 nucleotide sequence: TGTGCCAGCAGCTTGGGGCAGGGGAATGAAAAACTGTTTTTT. This chain joins TRBV5-5 and TRBJ1-4; possible D gene TRBD1, 6 bases. CDR3 size: 14 residues. Trimming took 0 bases from V and 5 from J, leaving 8 bases between them. Germline CDR1 is SGHKS and CDR2 is YYEKEE (reference sequence).

The V call is TRBV13, the J call TRBJ2-3, with 9 nucleotides matching TRBD2. J was trimmed by 2 bases and V by 3 bases; bases with no gene match: 3. Germline assignment: CDR1 PRHDT and CDR2 FYEKMQ (reference sequence). This CDR3 is 15 amino acids long. DNA for the CDR3: TGTGCCAGCAGCTTGGCGGGAGGGACCACAGATACGCAGTATTTT. This codes for CASSLAGGTTDTQYF.

The V call is TRBV24-1, the J call TRBJ2-5; no reliable D call. The V end lost 1 base, the J end lost 2 bases, and 7 bases lay between the germline ends. The CDR3 loop spans 14 amino acids. Germline V gene sequence: CDR1 KGHDR, CDR2 SFDVKD. The CDR3 DNA follows: TGTGCCACCAGTGATTTTGGTGGGCAAGAGACCCAGTACTTC. Translated, it gives CATSDFGGQETQYF.

This clone was counted a single time. The chain has TRBV11-2 and TRBJ2-2, with D perhaps matching TRBD1 or TRBD2 (5 bases each). The germline gives CDR1 SGHAT, CDR2 FQNNGV. The germline V and J ends were trimmed by 1 base and 5 bases, with 8 bases remaining between them. This CDR3 is built from 14 residues. The CDR3 DNA follows: TGTGCCAGCAGCTTAGTCTGGGGGACCGGGGAGCTGTTTTTT. It codes for CASSLVWGTGELFF.

This chain joins TRBV10-1 and TRBJ2-1, with TRBD2 identical over 8 bases. V was pared by 5 bases and J by 8 bases, with 8 bases of the junction left unmatched. From germline, CDR1 is WNHNN and CDR2 SYGVQD (reference sequence). The CDR3 runs to 14 residues. CDR3 sequence: CASSRTSCKYEQFF. CDR3 sequence (DNA): TGCGCCAGCAGTAGGACTAGCTGTAAATATGAGCAGTTCTTC.

This clone was seen just once. The genes are TRBV27 and TRBJ1-1; a possible D gene is TRBD1 (5 bases). CDR1 MNHEY and CDR2 SMNVEV come from the germline V gene (reference sequence). The CDR3 is 14 amino acids. V was cut by 0 bases and J by 8 bases, with 13 bases left in between. The chain's CDR3 is CASSLSNQGSEAFF. The CDR3 coding sequence is TGTGCCAGCAGTTTATCGAACCAGGGAAGCGAAGCTTTCTTT.